The present T cell receptor (beta chain) was sequenced within a study of cytomegalovirus exposure and HLA in healthy donors. To note about this clone: Its antigen is not identified.

The study's findings and limits: Some segments of the V type, notably TRBV6-2 and TRBV6-3, were excluded as indistinguishable. An analysis was carried out at a later point. It showed that HLA-associated TCR beta chains were more clonally expanded than equally common non-associated chains. Accounts indicate the classifier identified cytomegalovirus status with strong specificity and sensitivity. The authors later linked a missense DCLRE1C variant to TCR beta V- and J-gene trimming.

Primers: 60 Vbeta forward and 13 Jbeta reverse. Sequencing was performed with immunoSEQ multiplex PCR; in TCRdb, only in-frame clones are kept and a portion is missing. The profile shows fewer than 200,000 clones, 82% of them singletons. The germline V gene encodes CDR1 KGHSH and CDR2 LQKENI. Trimming removed 1 base at V and 1 base at J, with 10 bases between. This CDR3 contains 15 residues. The chain carries TRBV18 and TRBJ1-1, with D hard to call. Material for sequencing was PBMCs. This clonotype was obtained from a girl aged 10 to 17 in good health and CMV-seropositive. CDR3 nucleotide sequence: TGTGCCAGCTCACCACGAGCCCCTTCGAACACTGAAGCTTTCTTT. Its protein product is CASSPRAPSNTEAFF.